The rows below give T cell receptor beta chains drawn from one sample of a study of CD8+ T cells in alopecia areata. The assay was immunoSEQ multiplex PCR, and TCRdb's table has in-frame clones only and misses some. The data contain 170,000 or so clones, approximately 59% of them singletons. The sequenced sample was CD4+ T cells sorted from blood, obtained at week 0. The receptors were sampled from a human donor with alopecia areata. Each CDR3 is given with its conserved first and last residue. A D gene is named only where the DNA matches it firmly. Only part of the rows carry a size: once, few, many, or a class if the clone is expanded.

d_gene: NA
j_gene: TRBJ2-7
len: 11
abundance: NA
v_gene: TRBV6-5
CDR3nt: TGTGCCAGCAGCCCGGGTCTCGAGCAGTACTTC
CDR3aa: CASSPGLEQYF

d_gene: NA
j_gene: TRBJ2-7
len: 14
abundance: NA
v_gene: TRBV15
CDR3nt: TGTGCCACCAGCAGCGAAAGCCTCGGCTACGAGCAGTACTTC
CDR3aa: CATSSESLGYEQYF

d_gene: NA
j_gene: TRBJ2-7
len: 12
abundance: NA
v_gene: TRBV18
CDR3nt: TGTGCCAGCTCACCGACGAATTACGAGCAGTACTTC
CDR3aa: CASSPTNYEQYF

d_gene: NA
j_gene: TRBJ2-5
len: 15
abundance: NA
v_gene: TRBV30
CDR3nt: TGTGCCTGGGGAGCCGGGGCGACAACACAAGAGACCCAGTACTTC
CDR3aa: CAWGAGATTQETQYF

d_gene: TRBD1
j_gene: TRBJ1-6
len: 14
abundance: NA
v_gene: TRBV5-1
CDR3nt: TGCGCCAGCAGCCCGGGACAGGGGAATTCACCCCTCCACTTT
CDR3aa: CASSPGQGNSPLHF

d_gene: TRBD1
j_gene: TRBJ2-3
len: 17
abundance: few
v_gene: TRBV7-8
CDR3nt: TGTGCCAGCAGCTTAGCGGAAAGGGGGCGCGGGACAGATACGCAGTATTTT
CDR3aa: CASSLAERGRGTDTQYF

d_gene: NA
j_gene: TRBJ1-3
len: 16
abundance: NA
v_gene: TRBV4-1
CDR3nt: TGCGCCAGCAGCCAAGACTTTCTGGGAACTGGAAACACCATATATTTT
CDR3aa: CASSQDFLGTGNTIYF

d_gene: NA
j_gene: TRBJ2-7
len: 15
abundance: NA
v_gene: TRBV5-1
CDR3nt: TGCGCCAGCAGGGTGGAGTACGCCAACTCCTACGAGCAGTACTTC
CDR3aa: CASRVEYANSYEQYF

d_gene: NA
j_gene: TRBJ1-5
len: 13
abundance: few
v_gene: TRBV25-1
CDR3nt: TGTGCCAGCAGGGGGCGAGGGGATCAGCCCCAGCATTTT
CDR3aa: CASRGRGDQPQHF

d_gene: NA
j_gene: TRBJ2-7
len: 13
abundance: NA
v_gene: TRBV29-1
CDR3nt: TGCAGCGTTACAAATGCAGGTGACTACGAGCAGTACTTC
CDR3aa: CSVTNAGDYEQYF

d_gene: NA
j_gene: TRBJ1-2
len: 14
abundance: NA
v_gene: TRBV4-1
CDR3nt: TGCGCCAGCAGCCAAGATCATCAGGGAGGCGGCTACACCTTC
CDR3aa: CASSQDHQGGGYTF

d_gene: TRBD1
j_gene: TRBJ1-4
len: 16
abundance: NA
v_gene: TRBV7-9
CDR3nt: TGTGCCAGCAGCCCTGGACAGGATCGGGCTAATGAAAAACTGTTTTTT
CDR3aa: CASSPGQDRANEKLFF

d_gene: TRBD2
j_gene: TRBJ2-1
len: 14
abundance: NA
v_gene: TRBV4-1
CDR3nt: TGCGCCAGCAGCCAAGCACTAGCGGGAGCTGAGCAGTTCTTC
CDR3aa: CASSQALAGAEQFF

d_gene: NA
j_gene: TRBJ1-3
len: 16
abundance: few
v_gene: TRBV4-2
CDR3nt: TGTGCCAGCAGCCAAGAACGCATCGTATCTGGAAACACCATATATTTT
CDR3aa: CASSQERIVSGNTIYF

d_gene: TRBD1
j_gene: TRBJ1-6
len: 17
abundance: NA
v_gene: TRBV9
CDR3nt: TGTGCCAGCAGCGCACCACCGGGACAGGGAAAATCTTCACCCCTCCACTTT
CDR3aa: CASSAPPGQGKSSPLHF

d_gene: TRBD2
j_gene: TRBJ2-2
len: 18
abundance: NA
v_gene: TRBV7-3
CDR3nt: TGTGCCAGCAGCCCAGGGACTAGCGGCCGTGTGAACACCGGGGAGCTGTTTTTT
CDR3aa: CASSPGTSGRVNTGELFF